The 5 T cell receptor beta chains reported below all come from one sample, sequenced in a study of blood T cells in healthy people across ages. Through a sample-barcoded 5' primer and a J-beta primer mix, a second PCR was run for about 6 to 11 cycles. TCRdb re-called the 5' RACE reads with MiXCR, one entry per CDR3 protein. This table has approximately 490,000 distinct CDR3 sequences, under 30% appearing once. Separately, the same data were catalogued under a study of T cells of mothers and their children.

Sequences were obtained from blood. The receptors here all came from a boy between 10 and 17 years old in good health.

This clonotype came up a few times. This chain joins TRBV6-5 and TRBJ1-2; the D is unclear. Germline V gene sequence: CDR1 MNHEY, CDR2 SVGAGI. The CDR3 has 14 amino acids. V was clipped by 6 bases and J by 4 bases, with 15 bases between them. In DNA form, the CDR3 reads TGTGCCAGCAGGCCTCGGGTTGGGGTCTATGGCTACACCTTC. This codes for CASRPRVGVYGYTF.

This CDR3 reads CASSQDRLGPAFF. The DNA of the CDR3 is TGTGCCAGCAGCCAAGATAGATTAGGCCCCGCTTTCTTT. The V call is TRBV3-1, the J call TRBJ1-1; D remains ambiguous. The CDR3 is 13 amino acids. V was trimmed by 0 bases and J by 11 bases, leaving 13 bases between them. In germline, CDR1 is LGHDT, CDR2 YNNKEL (reference sequence).

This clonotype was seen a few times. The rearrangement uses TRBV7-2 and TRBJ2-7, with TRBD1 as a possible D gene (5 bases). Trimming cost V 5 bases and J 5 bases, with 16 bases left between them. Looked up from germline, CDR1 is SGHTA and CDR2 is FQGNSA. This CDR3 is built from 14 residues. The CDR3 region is CASSLTGPRDEQYF. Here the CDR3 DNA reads TGTGCCAGCAGCCTGACCGGCCCCAGGGACGAGCAGTACTTC. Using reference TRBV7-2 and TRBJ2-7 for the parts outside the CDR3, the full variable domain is GAGVSQSPSNKVTEKGKDVELRCDPISGHTALYWYRQSLGQGLEFLIYFQGNSAPDKSGLPSDRFSAERTGGSVSTLTIQRTQQEDSAVYLCASSLTGPRDEQYFGPGTRLTVT.

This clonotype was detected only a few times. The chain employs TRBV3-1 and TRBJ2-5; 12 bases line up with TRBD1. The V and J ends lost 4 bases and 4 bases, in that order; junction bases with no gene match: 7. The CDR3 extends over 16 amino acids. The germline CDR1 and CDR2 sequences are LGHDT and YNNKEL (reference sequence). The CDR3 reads CASSRTGTGGTETQYF. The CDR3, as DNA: TGTGCCAGCAGCCGAACCGGGACAGGGGGCACAGAGACCCAGTACTTC.

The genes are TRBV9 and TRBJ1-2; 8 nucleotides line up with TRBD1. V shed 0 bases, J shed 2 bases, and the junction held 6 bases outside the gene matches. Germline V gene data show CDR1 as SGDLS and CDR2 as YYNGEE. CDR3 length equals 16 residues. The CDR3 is CASSVGDRTFNYGYTF. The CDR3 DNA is TGTGCCAGCAGCGTAGGGGACAGGACCTTCAACTATGGCTACACCTTC.